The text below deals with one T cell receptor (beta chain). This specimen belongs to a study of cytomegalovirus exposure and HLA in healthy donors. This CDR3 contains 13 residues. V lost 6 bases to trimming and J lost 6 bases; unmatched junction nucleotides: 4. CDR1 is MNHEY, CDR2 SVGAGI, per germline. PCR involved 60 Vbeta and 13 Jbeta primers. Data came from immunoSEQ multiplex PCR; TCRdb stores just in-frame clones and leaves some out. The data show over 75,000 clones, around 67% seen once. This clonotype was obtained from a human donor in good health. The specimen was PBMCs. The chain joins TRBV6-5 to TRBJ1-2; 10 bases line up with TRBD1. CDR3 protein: CASRRGQGNGYTF. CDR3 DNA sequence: TGTGCCAGCAGGAGGGGACAGGGGAATGGCTACACCTTC.